This entry lists 3 T cell receptor beta chains sequenced from one sample in a study of cytomegalovirus exposure and HLA in healthy donors. Researchers ran the PCR with 60 Vbeta and 13 Jbeta primers. Only in-frame clones appear in the TCRdb table, and some are missing; sequencing was by immunoSEQ multiplex PCR. There are about 250,000 clones in the sample; around 80% occur only once, and approximately 0.49% lies in the top ten. Sequenced sample: PBMCs. These receptor sequences come from a boy younger than 18 in good health and CMV-seronegative.

CDR3 sequence reads: CAWSERNQPQHF. The CDR3 DNA reads as TGTGCCTGGAGTGAGCGCAATCAGCCCCAGCATTTT. The rearrangement joins TRBV30 to TRBJ1-5; D unclear. Trimming left V 1 base short and J 2 bases short, with 3 bases between. This CDR3 region has 12 residues. From germline, CDR1 is GTSNPN and CDR2 SVGIG (reference sequence). The full variable domain, rest sourced from reference TRBV30 and TRBJ1-5, is SQTIHQWPATLVQPVGSPLSLECTVEGTSNPNLYWYRQAAGRGLQLLFYSVGIGQISSEVPQNLSASRPQDRQFILSSKKLLLSDSGFYLCAWSERNQPQHFGDGTRLSIL.

The chain links TRBV7-6 to TRBJ1-2; maybe TRBD1 (6 bases). Trimming pared 3 bases from V and 8 bases from J, leaving 19 bases between. This CDR3 region has 15 residues. From germline, CDR1 is SGHVS and CDR2 FNYEAQ. The CDR3 loop is CASSFGTPEYSGYTF. In DNA, the CDR3 is TGTGCCAGCAGCTTTGGGACACCCGAGTATTCAGGCTACACCTTC.

The chain couples TRBV19 to TRBJ2-7, with a tentative D call TRBD2 (6 bases). Germline CDR1 and CDR2: LNHDA and SQIVND (reference sequence). With 3 bases removed from V and 3 bases from J, the gap between germline ends came to 24 bases. The CDR3 extends over 18 amino acids. DNA for the CDR3: TGTGCCAGTAGTATGGGTGGAGGGCCCGGAGACATGAGCTACGAGCAGTACTTC. Translated: CASSMGGGPGDMSYEQYF.